One sample yielded the 29 T cell receptor beta chains listed below, sequenced in a study of cytomegalovirus exposure and HLA in healthy donors. PCR involved 60 Vbeta and 13 Jbeta primers. Generated by immunoSEQ multiplex PCR, the TCRdb table keeps only in-frame clones and is missing some. The data hold approximately 220,000 clones, with roughly 88% observed a single time. The sequencing sample was made of PBMCs. The receptors shown here come from a boy between 2 and 10 years old in good health and CMV-seronegative.

This sequence joins TRBV5-6 and TRBJ1-2, with D perhaps matching TRBD1 (5 bases). The CDR3 spans 16 residues. CDR1 SGHDT and CDR2 YYEEEE come from the germline V gene. The V and J ends lost 0 bases and 5 bases respectively, with 17 bases between them. The CDR3 protein is CASSLGTLGVVYGYTF. As DNA, the CDR3 is TGTGCCAGCAGCTTGGGGACCCTAGGGGTCGTGTATGGCTACACCTTC. Looking up the rest from reference TRBV5-6 and TRBJ1-2 gives the full variable domain: DAGVTQSPTHLIKTRGQQVTLRCSPKSGHDTVSWYQQALGQGPQFIFQYYEEEERQRGNFPDRFSGHQFPNYSSELNVNALLLGDSALYLCASSLGTLGVVYGYTFGSGTRLTVV.

Notes on this clone: The sample contains more than one DNA sequence encoding this CDR3. The chain employs TRBV29-1 and TRBJ2-3; the match to TRBD1 covers 7 bases. This CDR3 is 12 amino acids long. V shed 7 bases and J 2 bases; nucleotides not matched to a gene: 3. The V gene's germline CDR1 is SQVTM and CDR2 ANQGSEA. This CDR3 is CSAEGATDTQYF. CDR3 in DNA: TGCAGCGCCGAGGGGGCCACAGATACGCAGTATTTT.

This chain uses TRBV15 with TRBJ1-5, with TRBD1 matching 7 bases. The CDR3 loop spans 18 amino acids. The J segment lost 0 bases and the V segment lost 2 bases, leaving 10 bases of the junction unmatched. CDR1 is LNHNV, CDR2 YYDKDF, per germline (reference sequence). The CDR3 spells CATSRIRDRPLSNQPQHF. In DNA, the CDR3 is TGTGCCACCAGCAGAATCCGGGACAGACCACTTAGCAATCAGCCCCAGCATTTT.

The chain employs TRBV4-1 and TRBJ1-2; TRBD1 matches 8 bases. The length of the CDR3 is 15 residues. Germline loops: CDR1 MGHRA, CDR2 YSYEKL. V trimming: 2 bases; J trimming: 4 bases; junction bases outside the gene matches: 6. Here the CDR3 DNA reads TGCGCCAGCAGCCAACGACAGGGGAGATCCTATGGCTACACCTTC. This gives the protein CASSQRQGRSYGYTF.

J is TRBJ1-2 and V is TRBV27; TRBD1 matches at 7 bases. Germline assignment: CDR1 MNHEY and CDR2 SMNVEV (reference sequence). The CDR3 sequence is 14 residues long. After removal of 5 bases from V and 3 bases from J, the junction contained 6 bases not matched to a gene. CDR3 nucleotides: TGTGCCAGCAGTCTACGACAGGGCCACTATGGCTACACCTTC. It translates to CASSLRQGHYGYTF.

This chain joins TRBV30 and TRBJ1-2; 9 bases align to TRBD1. CDR1 and CDR2 (germline): GTSNPN, SVGIG (reference sequence). CDR3 length: 15 amino acids. J gave up 1 base and V 1 base, and 4 bases lay outside the gene matches. The CDR3 DNA follows: TGTGCCTGGAGTGCCGGGACAGGGATTAACTATGGCTACACCTTC. This gives the protein CAWSAGTGINYGYTF.

This rearrangement joins TRBV5-1 to TRBJ2-5, with TRBD1 identical over 8 bases. V was pared by 4 bases and J by 2 bases, with 10 bases of the junction left unmatched. The CDR3 loop spans 16 amino acids. Germline loops: CDR1 SGHRS, CDR2 YFSETQ. As DNA, the CDR3 is TGCGCCAGCAGCCCGGCGAGGACAGGGATACAAGAGACCCAGTACTTC. Amino acid sequence: CASSPARTGIQETQYF.

V and J are TRBV29-1 and TRBJ2-5, with D perhaps TRBD1 (5 bases). CDR3 length equals 12 residues. V shed 7 bases and J shed 11 bases, with 20 bases lying between them. Germline CDR1 and CDR2: SQVTM and ANQGSEA. This CDR3 reads CSARRTTQEQYF. DNA for the CDR3: TGCAGCGCCCGCCGGACAACTCAGGAGCAGTACTTC.

The chain employs TRBV4-2 and TRBJ2-7; 8 bases line up with TRBD1. Germline V CDR1 and CDR2: LGHNA, YNFKEQ. CDR3 length: 16 amino acids. V shed 4 bases and J 2 bases; nucleotides not matched to a gene: 10. Here the CDR3 DNA reads TGTGCCAGCAGCCCCAAGGCCGGGACAGGAGCCTACGAGCAGTACTTC. Amino acid sequence: CASSPKAGTGAYEQYF.

The chain has TRBV30 and TRBJ1-2, with a tentative D call TRBD1 (5 bases). The CDR3 runs 15 residues. Trimming pared 2 bases from V and 4 bases from J, leaving 17 bases between. CDR1 and CDR2 (germline): GTSNPN, SVGIG (reference sequence). This CDR3 is CAWSPGTSHSYGYTF. The CDR3 nucleotides read TGTGCCTGGAGTCCAGGGACTTCCCATTCCTATGGCTACACCTTC.

The CDR3 sequence is CASSVRGGSGNTIYF. CDR3 coding DNA: TGTGCCAGCAGCGTACGAGGCGGCTCTGGAAACACCATATATTTT. This rearrangement joins TRBV9 to TRBJ1-3; D not resolved. Trimming took off 1 base at V and 0 bases at J, with 8 bases between the two ends. The length of the CDR3 is 15 residues. Germline CDR1 and CDR2: SGDLS and YYNGEE. Using reference TRBV9 and TRBJ1-3 for the parts outside the CDR3, the full variable domain is DSGVTQTPKHLITATGQRVTLRCSPRSGDLSVYWYQQSLDQGLQFLIQYYNGEERAKGNILERFSAQQFPDLHSELNLSSLELGDSALYFCASSVRGGSGNTIYFGEGSWLTVV.

The chain is built from TRBV15 and TRBJ2-5; the match to TRBD1 covers 9 bases. Trimming took 7 bases from V and 4 from J; bases not matched to a gene: 7. The CDR3 is 14 residues long. In germline, CDR1 is LNHNV, CDR2 YYDKDF (reference sequence). The CDR3 region has the DNA TGTGCCACCAAACCACAGGGGGCGATAGAGACCCAGTACTTC. This codes for CATKPQGAIETQYF.

The V gene is TRBV15, the J gene TRBJ1-2; 7 bases agree with TRBD1. CDR3 length: 14 residues. The V gene's germline CDR1 is LNHNV and CDR2 YYDKDF (reference sequence). Trimming at V came to 3 bases and at J to 3 bases, leaving 4 bases not matched to a gene. CDR3 region: CATSSNRGDYGYTF. The DNA for the CDR3 is TGTGCCACCAGCAGCAACAGGGGAGACTATGGCTACACCTTC.

The genes are TRBV6-6 and TRBJ1-2; 7 nucleotides align to TRBD1. Per the germline V gene, CDR1 is MNHNY and CDR2 is SVGAGI (reference sequence). This CDR3 is 14 amino acids long. The trim removed 5 bases at V and 4 bases at J, leaving 7 bases unmatched. The CDR3 DNA follows: TGTGCCAGCAGTCAACGACAGGGAACCTATGGCTACACCTTC. Translating it yields CASSQRQGTYGYTF.

The chain is built from TRBV10-3 and TRBJ2-7, with a possible D match to TRBD2 (6 bases). V lost 10 bases to trimming and J lost 0 bases, with 16 bases between them. The germline gives CDR1 ENHRY, CDR2 SYGVKD. The CDR3 covers 14 residues. Here the CDR3 DNA reads TGTGCCAGCGGGACGGGAAGAACCTCCTACGAGCAGTACTTC. This codes for CASGTGRTSYEQYF.

The chain is built from TRBV2 and TRBJ1-1, with a possible D match to TRBD1 (5 bases). V was trimmed by 4 bases and J by 5 bases, leaving 20 bases between them. The CDR3 has 16 amino acids. In germline, CDR1 is SNHLY, CDR2 FYNNEI. The CDR3 DNA follows: TGTGCCAGCAGTGGGGACTATGAGGAGGGTAGAACTGAAGCTTTCTTT. Translating it yields CASSGDYEEGRTEAFF. Full variable domain (rest looked up from reference TRBV2 and TRBJ1-1): EPEVTQTPSHQVTQMGQEVILRCVPISNHLYFYWYRQILGQKVEFLVSFYNNEISEKSEIFDDQFSVERPDGSNFTLKIRSTKLEDSAMYFCASSGDYEEGRTEAFFGQGTRLTVV.

The CDR3 DNA sequence: TGTGCCAGTTGTCCGCGAGGTGGCGGGGAGCTGTTTTTT. It translates to CASCPRGGGELFF. The V call is TRBV6-5, the J call TRBJ2-2; D unresolved. Trimming left V 9 bases short and J 7 bases short, with 15 bases between. The CDR3 is made up of 13 amino acids. Germline V CDR1 and CDR2: MNHEY, SVGAGI.

V and J are TRBV19 and TRBJ2-7; 8 bases agree with TRBD1. The trim removed 3 bases at V and 5 bases at J, leaving 3 bases unmatched. Germline V gene lookup returns CDR1 LNHDA and CDR2 SQIVND (reference sequence). CDR3 length: 13 amino acids. CDR3 residues: CASSIQGANEQYF. The CDR3 coding sequence is TGTGCCAGTAGTATCCAGGGGGCAAACGAGCAGTACTTC.

In this sample, this clone turned up once. The chain carries TRBV27 and TRBJ1-1, with 7 bases aligning to TRBD1. Germline-derived CDR1 and CDR2 are MNHEY and SMNVEV (reference sequence). CDR3 size: 15 residues. V lost 1 base, J lost 4 bases, and 6 bases stayed unmatched. CDR3 residues: CASSLLTGAITEAFF. Written as DNA, the CDR3 is TGTGCCAGCAGTTTATTAACAGGGGCTATCACTGAAGCTTTCTTT.

The chain uses TRBV6-5 and TRBJ2-7, with 9 bases aligning to TRBD2. The CDR3 runs to 14 residues. Unmatched junction bases numbered 8, after V lost 6 bases and J lost 5 bases. Germline V gene data show CDR1 as MNHEY and CDR2 as SVGAGI. The CDR3 is CASSRGGGNHEQYF. The CDR3 DNA sequence: TGTGCCAGCAGCCGCGGGGGGGGGAACCACGAGCAGTACTTC.

CDR3 in amino acids: CASSFGTEQETQYF. CDR3 in DNA: TGTGCCAGCAGCTTCGGGACAGAGCAAGAGACCCAGTACTTC. This chain connects TRBV7-2 to TRBJ2-5, with 7 bases that match TRBD1. The CDR3 totals 14 residues. V lost 3 bases, J lost 2 bases, and 3 bases stayed unmatched. Germline V gene sequence: CDR1 SGHTA, CDR2 FQGNSA.

The CDR3 bases are TGTGCCACCGGTCTAGCGCTATACAATGAGCAGTTCTTC. Protein: CATGLALYNEQFF. V is TRBV15 and J is TRBJ2-1; D might be TRBD2 (6 bases). The CDR3 consists of 13 residues. Germline V CDR1 and CDR2: LNHNV, YYDKDF (reference sequence). Trimming left V 8 bases short and J 4 bases short, with 12 bases between.

This clone was seen only once. V usage is TRBV2 and J usage is TRBJ1-2; D possibly corresponds to TRBD1 (5 bases). CDR1 and CDR2 (germline): SNHLY, FYNNEI. The germline V and J ends were trimmed by 10 bases and 8 bases, with 23 bases remaining between them. The CDR3 has 14 amino acids. This chain's CDR3 is CATYMGSTGGGYTF. In DNA form, the CDR3 reads TGTGCCACCTACATGGGATCGACTGGGGGGGGCTACACCTTC.

The chain recombines TRBV10-3 with TRBJ1-2; D is undetermined. Germline lookup yields CDR1 ENHRY and CDR2 SYGVKD. V lost 0 bases and J 2 bases, leaving 7 bases between the germline ends. The CDR3 loop spans 14 amino acids. The CDR3 spells CAISESLQNYGYTF. CDR3 bases: TGTGCCATCAGTGAGTCTTTACAGAACTATGGCTACACCTTC.

This rearrangement joins TRBV2 to TRBJ2-7; D is possibly TRBD1 (7 bases). The CDR3 loop spans 14 amino acids. Trimming took off 4 bases at V and 1 base at J, with 11 bases between the two ends. Germline V gives CDR1 SNHLY, CDR2 FYNNEI. The CDR3 DNA reads TGTGCCAGCAGTGGCCAGGGGGGTTCCTACGAGCAGTACTTC. It translates to CASSGQGGSYEQYF.

This clone was picked up a small number of times. The chain carries TRBV9 and TRBJ1-2; no clear D. The CDR3 contains 13 residues. V lost 4 bases and J lost 3, with 10 bases in between. Germline V gene lookup returns CDR1 SGDLS and CDR2 YYNGEE. The CDR3 DNA sequence: TGTGCCAGCAGCCTAGGTTATCACTATGGCTACACCTTC. It specifies CASSLGYHYGYTF.

V is TRBV27 and J is TRBJ1-2; TRBD1 agrees at 9 bases. The CDR3 consists of 13 residues. The J segment lost 8 bases and the V segment lost 5 bases, leaving 6 bases of the junction unmatched. Per germline, CDR1 MNHEY and CDR2 SMNVEV (reference sequence). CDR3 sequence (DNA): TGTGCCAGCAGTCACCGGGACAGGGAAGGCTACACCTTC. Encoded protein: CASSHRDREGYTF.

The rearrangement links TRBV7-9 to TRBJ2-5; 8 bases are shared with TRBD2. The germline V gene has CDR1 SEHNR and CDR2 FQNEAQ (reference sequence). The CDR3 covers 12 residues. J lost 1 base, V lost 9 bases, and 1 base had no gene match. In DNA form, the CDR3 reads TGTGCCAGTAGCGGGGCCCAAGAGACCCAGTACTTC. It yields the protein CASSGAQETQYF.

This clone was recorded only once. This chain uses TRBV7-8 with TRBJ2-7; TRBD2 might be the D (5 bases). CDR1 and CDR2 from the germline V gene are SGHVS and FQNEAQ. V was clipped by 4 bases and J by 3 bases, with 10 bases between them. The CDR3 is made up of 13 amino acids. The CDR3 DNA is TGTGCCAGCAGCTGGAGGATATACTACGAGCAGTACTTC. It yields the protein CASSWRIYYEQYF.